One sample yielded the 14 T cell receptor beta chains listed below, sequenced in a study of blood T cell repertoires in COVID-19. Sequencing was performed with immunoSEQ multiplex PCR; in TCRdb, only in-frame clones are kept and a portion is missing. The sample yields about 240,000 clones, roughly 80% seen once. Sequenced input: peripheral blood. These TCRs come from a woman in her fifties or sixties with active or convalescent COVID-19.

The chain uses TRBV3-1 (or the pseudogene TRBV3-2) and TRBJ1-6, with D perhaps matching TRBD1 (5 bases). V was trimmed by 2 bases and J by 5 bases, leaving 13 bases between them. Germline CDR1 and CDR2: LGHDT and YNNKEL (reference sequence). This CDR3 region has 16 residues. The CDR3 loop is CASSQHQGSDNSPLHF. The CDR3 nucleotides read TGTGCCAGCAGCCAACATCAGGGAAGCGATAATTCACCCCTCCACTTT.

V and J are TRBV10-3 and TRBJ1-1; D ambiguous. V lost 6 bases, J lost 7 bases, and 9 bases lay in between. Germline V gene sequence: CDR1 ENHRY, CDR2 SYGVKD. CDR3 length: 11 residues. The CDR3 nucleotides read TGTGCCATCAGACTTAACTATGAAGCTTTCTTT. The encoded protein is CAIRLNYEAFF.

With regard to this clone: Other DNA sequences in the sample encode the same CDR3. The V call is TRBV7-9, the J call TRBJ2-1; 10 bases match TRBD2. V shed 4 bases, J shed 1 base, and the junction held 1 base outside the gene matches. The germline V gene has CDR1 SEHNR and CDR2 FQNEAQ (reference sequence). The CDR3 contains 15 residues. CDR3 DNA: TGTGCCAGCAGCTCGACTAGCGGGTCCTACAATGAGCAGTTCTTC. Its translation: CASSSTSGSYNEQFF. Variable domain in full (rest from reference TRBV7-9 and TRBJ2-1): DTGVSQNPRHKITKRGQNVTFRCDPISEHNRLYWYRQTLGQGPEFLTYFQNEAQLEKSRLLSDRFSAERPKGSFSTLEIQRTEQGDSAMYLCASSSTSGSYNEQFFGPGTRLTVL.

Comments on this clone: Germline is not matched at one junction end, which may reflect a read error. The chain links TRBV15 to TRBJ2-2; tentative D call: TRBD2 (7 bases). CDR3 length equals 14 residues. CDR1 is LNHNV, CDR2 YYDKDF, per germline (reference sequence). The CDR3 sequence: CATERGAKTGELFF. DNA for the CDR3: TGTGCCACCGAACGGGGGGCGAAAACCGGGGAGCTGTTTTTT.

The CDR3 DNA reads TGTGCCAGCAGTGAAGGGAGAAGCTCCTATAATTCACCCCTCCACTTT. This codes for CASSEGRSSYNSPLHF. The V gene is TRBV2, the J gene TRBJ1-6, with unresolved D. The CDR3 extends over 16 amino acids. The ends were cut back, 1 base at V and 0 bases at J, with 7 bases in the middle. Germline V CDR1 and CDR2: SNHLY, FYNNEI. Full variable domain (rest looked up from reference TRBV2 and TRBJ1-6): EPEVTQTPSHQVTQMGQEVILRCVPISNHLYFYWYRQILGQKVEFLVSFYNNEISEKSEIFDDQFSVERPDGSNFTLKIRSTKLEDSAMYFCASSEGRSSYNSPLHFGNGTRLTVT.

V is TRBV5-1 and J is TRBJ2-3, with unresolved D. Germline V gene data show CDR1 as SGHRS and CDR2 as YFSETQ. Trimming pared 6 bases from V and 2 bases from J, leaving 10 bases between. The CDR3 covers 13 residues. This CDR3 is CASKRAFTDTQYF. CDR3 nucleotides: TGCGCCAGCAAACGAGCTTTCACAGATACGCAGTATTTT.

The CDR3 spells CASSPHIDRGDGYTF. DNA for the CDR3: TGTGCCAGCAGCCCCCACATTGACAGGGGGGATGGCTACACCTTC. This chain connects TRBV6-5 to TRBJ1-2; 9 bases are shared with TRBD1. The ends lost 6 bases at V and 6 bases at J; junction bases unmatched: 11. The CDR3 loop spans 15 amino acids. Per germline, CDR1 MNHEY and CDR2 SVGAGI.

The J gene is TRBJ2-3, the V gene TRBV2; 8 nucleotides align to TRBD2. CDR1 and CDR2 from the germline V gene are SNHLY and FYNNEI. V was clipped by 7 bases and J by 5 bases; unmatched bases: 14. CDR3 length: 16 amino acids. The CDR3 is CASTKSLAGVQDTQYF. In DNA, the CDR3 is TGTGCCAGCACGAAGAGCCTAGCGGGTGTGCAAGATACGCAGTATTTT. The variable domain in full, completed from reference TRBV2 and TRBJ2-3, reads EPEVTQTPSHQVTQMGQEVILRCVPISNHLYFYWYRQILGQKVEFLVSFYNNEISEKSEIFDDQFSVERPDGSNFTLKIRSTKLEDSAMYFCASTKSLAGVQDTQYFGPGTRLTVL.

This rearrangement joins TRBV19 to TRBJ2-7; D remains unclear. CDR3 length: 14 amino acids. Trimming left V 5 bases short and J 4 bases short, with 15 bases between. Germline CDR1 is LNHDA and CDR2 is SQIVND (reference sequence). DNA of the CDR3: TGTGCCAGTAGTGAGTATTCCGACGGGTACGAGCAGTACTTC. Translated: CASSEYSDGYEQYF.

The chain carries TRBV7-2 and TRBJ2-2; 9 bases are shared with TRBD1. Germline V lookup: CDR1 SGHTA, CDR2 FQGNSA. CDR3 size: 15 residues. V was pared by 4 bases and J by 5 bases, with 5 bases of the junction left unmatched. CDR3 residues: CASSYPDRGTGELFF. CDR3 nucleotide sequence: TGTGCCAGCAGCTACCCGGACAGGGGAACCGGGGAGCTGTTTTTT.

This rearrangement joins TRBV28 to TRBJ1-1; 7 bases match TRBD1. With 4 bases clipped from V and 5 bases from J, the junction kept 10 bases outside the gene matches. CDR3 length: 15 amino acids. The germline CDR1 and CDR2 sequences are MDHEN and SYDVKM. CDR3 amino acids: CASSYATGARTEAFF. CDR3 in DNA: TGTGCCAGCAGTTACGCTACAGGGGCGAGGACTGAAGCTTTCTTT.

This rearrangement joins TRBV4-1 to TRBJ2-1; 7 bases match TRBD2. The CDR3 has 16 residues. The trim removed 3 bases at V and 5 bases at J, leaving 10 bases unmatched. Germline V gene sequence: CDR1 MGHRA, CDR2 YSYEKL. CDR3 residues: CASSQRGGTHDNEQFF. CDR3 in DNA: TGCGCCAGCAGCCAGAGGGGAGGGACGCACGACAATGAGCAGTTCTTC.

V gene TRBV19 combines with J gene TRBJ2-1; a weak D match, TRBD2 (6 bases). CDR1 and CDR2 from the germline V gene are LNHDA and SQIVND (reference sequence). CDR3 size: 14 residues. Trimming pared 5 bases from V and 4 bases from J, leaving 12 bases between. CDR3 sequence reads: CASSSGTEYNEQFF. The CDR3 DNA reads as TGTGCCAGTAGTTCCGGGACTGAATACAATGAGCAGTTCTTC.

The chain recombines TRBV4-2 with TRBJ1-6; the match to TRBD1 covers 7 bases. The V and J ends lost 1 base and 9 bases, in that order; junction bases with no gene match: 6. The CDR3 consists of 15 residues. The germline V gene encodes CDR1 LGHNA and CDR2 YNFKEQ. The CDR3 loop is CASSQGRQGVSPLHF. CDR3 nucleotide sequence: TGTGCCAGCAGCCAAGGGAGACAGGGAGTTTCACCCCTCCACTTT.